The subject of this entry is one T cell receptor (beta chain). The V gene's germline CDR1 is MNHNS and CDR2 SASEGT. V was clipped by 3 bases and J by 1 base; unmatched bases: 7. This CDR3 comprises 17 residues. Repertoires were generated with immunoSEQ multiplex PCR, while TCRdb's copy carries only in-frame clones and drops some. The sample holds 180,000 or so clones, about four fifths seen once. This record belongs to a study of blood T cell repertoires in COVID-19. Overall study: Spain, Italy and the United States supplied samples that represented acute and convalescent COVID-19.

The origin of this receptor is a human donor with acute or convalescent COVID-19. The donor label of this sample is uncertain. Source material: peripheral blood. This chain links TRBV6-1 with TRBJ1-5; TRBD1 matches 9 bases. The CDR3 bases are TGTGCCAGCAGTGAGGGGCGTGGGACAGGGAGCAATCAGCCCCAGCATTTT. It specifies CASSEGRGTGSNQPQHF.